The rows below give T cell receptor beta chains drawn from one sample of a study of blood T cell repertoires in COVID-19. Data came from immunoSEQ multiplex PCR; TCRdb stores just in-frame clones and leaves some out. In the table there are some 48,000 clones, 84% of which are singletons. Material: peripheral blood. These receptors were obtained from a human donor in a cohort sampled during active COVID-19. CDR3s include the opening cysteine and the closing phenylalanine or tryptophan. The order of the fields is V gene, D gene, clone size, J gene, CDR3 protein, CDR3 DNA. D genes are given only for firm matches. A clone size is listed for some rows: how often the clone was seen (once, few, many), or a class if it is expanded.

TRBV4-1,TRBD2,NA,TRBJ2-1,CASSQVGRNEQFF,TGCGCCAGCAGCCAAGTCGGGAGGAATGAGCAGTTCTTC
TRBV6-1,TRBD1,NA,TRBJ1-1,CASSETGRRAEAFF,TGTGCCAGCAGTGAGACAGGGAGGAGGGCTGAAGCTTTCTTT
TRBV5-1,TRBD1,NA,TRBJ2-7,CASSPGTGAYEQYF,TGCGCCAGCAGCCCAGGGACAGGCGCCTACGAGCAGTACTTC
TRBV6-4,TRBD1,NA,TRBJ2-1,CASSEEPGQGTHEQFF,TGTGCCAGCAGTGAGGAACCGGGACAGGGGACCCATGAGCAGTTCTTC
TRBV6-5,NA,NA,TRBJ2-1,CASSLSAVGSYNEQFF,TGTGCCAGCAGTTTATCAGCGGTGGGCTCCTACAATGAGCAGTTCTTC
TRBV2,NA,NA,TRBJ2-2,CASNPGTPAAGELFF,TGTGCCAGCAATCCCGGGACACCCGCCGCCGGGGAGCTGTTTTTT
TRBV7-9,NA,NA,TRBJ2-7,CASSLEESRGEQYF,TGTGCCAGCAGCTTAGAAGAGTCTAGGGGCGAGCAGTACTTC
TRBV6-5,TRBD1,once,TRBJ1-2,CASYAGGYGYTF,TGTGCCAGCTATGCAGGGGGCTATGGCTACACCTTC
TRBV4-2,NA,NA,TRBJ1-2,CASSQGLPTNYGYTF,TGTGCCAGCAGCCAAGGGTTGCCTACTAACTATGGCTACACCTTC
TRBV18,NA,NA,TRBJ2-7,CASSGNRGGSYEQYF,TGTGCCAGCTCAGGCAACAGGGGGGGCTCCTACGAGCAGTACTTC
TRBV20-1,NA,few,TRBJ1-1,CSASGASNTEAFF,TGCAGTGCTAGTGGGGCCTCGAACACTGAAGCTTTCTTT
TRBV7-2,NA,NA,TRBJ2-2,CASSSGVFTGELFF,TGTGCCAGCAGCTCGGGAGTATTCACCGGGGAGCTGTTTTTT
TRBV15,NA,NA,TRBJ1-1,CATSRDPYTEAFF,TGTGCCACCAGCAGAGATCCTTACACTGAAGCTTTCTTT
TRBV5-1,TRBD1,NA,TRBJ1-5,CASSLAGQGGQPQHF,TGCGCCAGCAGCTTGGCCGGACAGGGGGGTCAGCCCCAGCATTTT
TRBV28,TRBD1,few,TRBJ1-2,CASSLGTANYGYTF,TGTGCCAGCAGTTTAGGGACAGCGAACTATGGCTACACCTTC
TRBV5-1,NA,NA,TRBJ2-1,CASSLGQSGQYNEQFF,TGCGCCAGCAGCCTGGGGCAGAGCGGGCAATACAATGAGCAGTTCTTC
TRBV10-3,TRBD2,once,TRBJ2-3,CAIGTSLTDTQYF,TGTGCCATCGGGACTAGCCTCACAGATACGCAGTATTTT
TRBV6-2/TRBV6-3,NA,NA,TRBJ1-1,CASSYNRGTEAFF,TGTGCCAGCAGTTACAACCGAGGCACTGAAGCTTTCTTT
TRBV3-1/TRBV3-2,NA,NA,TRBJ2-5,CASSQVSPGQETQYF,TGTGCCAGCAGCCAAGTTAGTCCGGGGCAAGAGACCCAGTACTTC
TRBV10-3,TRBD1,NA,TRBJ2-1,CAISGQGNNEQFF,TGTGCCATCAGCGGACAGGGAAACAATGAGCAGTTCTTC
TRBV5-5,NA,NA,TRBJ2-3,CASSFDPETSTDTQYF,TGTGCCAGCAGCTTTGACCCAGAGACTAGCACAGATACGCAGTATTTT
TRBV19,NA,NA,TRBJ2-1,CASSGLTSYNEQFF,TGTGCCAGTAGTGGGCTTACCTCCTACAATGAGCAGTTCTTC
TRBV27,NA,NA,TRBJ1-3,CASSFRGGNTIYF,TGTGCCAGCAGTTTCCGGGGGGGAAACACCATATATTTT
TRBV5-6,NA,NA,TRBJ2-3,CASSSGGLRTDTQYF,TGTGCCAGCAGCTCTGGGGGACTGCGCACAGATACGCAGTATTTT
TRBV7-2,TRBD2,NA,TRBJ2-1,CASSLSRTSGRASVEQFF,TGTGCCAGCAGCTTATCTCGGACTAGCGGGAGGGCCTCGGTTGAGCAGTTCTTC
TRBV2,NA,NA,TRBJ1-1,CASRGGAGTEAFF,TGTGCCAGCAGGGGAGGAGCGGGGACTGAAGCTTTCTTT
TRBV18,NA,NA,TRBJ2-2,CASSPGAPGELFF,TGTGCCAGCTCACCAGGGGCGCCCGGGGAGCTGTTTTTT
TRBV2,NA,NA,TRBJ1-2,CASSGQDYGYTF,TGTGCCAGCAGTGGGCAGGACTATGGCTACACCTTC
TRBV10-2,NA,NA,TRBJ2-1,CASSDRNNEQFF,TGCGCCAGCAGTGACAGGAACAATGAGCAGTTCTTC
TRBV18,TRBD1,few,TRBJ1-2,CASSYGQGTYGYTF,TGTGCCAGCTCTTATGGACAGGGGACCTATGGCTACACCTTC
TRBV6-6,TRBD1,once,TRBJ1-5,CASSFTETGPPLYNQPQHF,TGTGCCAGCAGCTTCACCGAGACAGGGCCCCCCCTCTACAATCAGCCCCAGCATTTT
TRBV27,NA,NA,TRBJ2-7,CASSLFSGNEQYF,TGTGCCAGCAGTTTATTCTCGGGTAACGAGCAGTACTTC
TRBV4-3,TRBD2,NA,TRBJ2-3,CASSPSGAGITDTQYF,TGCGCCAGCAGCCCCAGCGGAGCGGGGATCACAGATACGCAGTATTTT
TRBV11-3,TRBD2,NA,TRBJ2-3,CASSPTSGSTDTQYF,TGTGCCAGCAGCCCAACTAGCGGGAGTACTGATACGCAGTATTTT
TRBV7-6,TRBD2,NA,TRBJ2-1,CASSSPLAGLNEQFF,TGTGCCAGCAGCTCCCCTCTAGCGGGACTCAATGAGCAGTTCTTC
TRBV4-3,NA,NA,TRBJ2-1,CASSQSVKPFYNEQFF,TGCGCCAGCAGCCAGTCGGTTAAGCCCTTCTACAATGAGCAGTTCTTC
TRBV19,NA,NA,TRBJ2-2,CASAPGLFAGELFF,TGTGCCAGTGCCCCGGGTCTCTTCGCCGGGGAGCTGTTTTTT
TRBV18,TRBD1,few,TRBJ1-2,CASSSLAGGKGYTF,TGTGCCAGCTCATCCCTTGCAGGGGGTAAGGGCTACACCTTC